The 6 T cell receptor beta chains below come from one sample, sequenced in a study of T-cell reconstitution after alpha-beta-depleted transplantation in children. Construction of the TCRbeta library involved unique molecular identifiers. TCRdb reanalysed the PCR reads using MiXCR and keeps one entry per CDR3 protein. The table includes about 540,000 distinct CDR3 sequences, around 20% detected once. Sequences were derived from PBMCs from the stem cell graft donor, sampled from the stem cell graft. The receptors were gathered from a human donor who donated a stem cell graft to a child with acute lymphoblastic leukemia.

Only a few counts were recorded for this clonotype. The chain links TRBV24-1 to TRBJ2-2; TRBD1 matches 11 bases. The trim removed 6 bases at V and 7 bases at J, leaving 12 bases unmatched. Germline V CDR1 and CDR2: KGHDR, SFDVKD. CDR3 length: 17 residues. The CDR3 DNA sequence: TGTGCCACCAGTTCAGCCGGGACAGGGGGTATCGGCGGGGAGCTGTTTTTT. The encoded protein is CATSSAGTGGIGGELFF.

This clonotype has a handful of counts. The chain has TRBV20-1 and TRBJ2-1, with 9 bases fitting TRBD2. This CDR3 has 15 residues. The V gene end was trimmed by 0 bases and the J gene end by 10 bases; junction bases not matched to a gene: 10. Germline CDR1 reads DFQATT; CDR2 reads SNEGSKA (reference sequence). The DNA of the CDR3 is TGCAGTGCTAGAGATATAGCGGGAGCCCCTCGGGAGCAGTTCTTC. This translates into CSARDIAGAPREQFF.

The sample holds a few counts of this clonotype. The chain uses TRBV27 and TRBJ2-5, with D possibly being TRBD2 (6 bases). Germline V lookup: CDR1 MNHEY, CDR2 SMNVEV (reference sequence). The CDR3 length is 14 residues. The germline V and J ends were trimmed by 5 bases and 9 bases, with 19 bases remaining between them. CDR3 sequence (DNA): TGTGCCAGCAGTCCGCGGGACGGCCGAGGGGCCCAGTACTTC. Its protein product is CASSPRDGRGAQYF.

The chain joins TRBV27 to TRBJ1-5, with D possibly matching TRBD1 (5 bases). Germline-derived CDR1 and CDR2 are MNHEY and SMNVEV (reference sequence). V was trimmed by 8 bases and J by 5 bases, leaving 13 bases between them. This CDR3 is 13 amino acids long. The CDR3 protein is CASGARGDQPQHF. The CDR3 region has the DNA TGTGCCAGCGGGGCGCGGGGCGATCAGCCCCAGCATTTT.

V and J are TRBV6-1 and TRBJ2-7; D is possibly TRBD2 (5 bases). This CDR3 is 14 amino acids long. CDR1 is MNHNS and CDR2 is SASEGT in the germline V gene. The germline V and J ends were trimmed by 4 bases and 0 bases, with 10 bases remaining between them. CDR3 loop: CASSASGYSYEQYF. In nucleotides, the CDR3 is TGTGCCAGCAGTGCGAGCGGTTACTCCTACGAGCAGTACTTC.

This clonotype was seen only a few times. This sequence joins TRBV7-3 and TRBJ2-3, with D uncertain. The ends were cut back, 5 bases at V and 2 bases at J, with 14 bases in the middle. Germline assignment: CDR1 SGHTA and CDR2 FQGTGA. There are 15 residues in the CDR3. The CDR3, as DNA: TGTGCCAGCAGCCCCTACAACTACGCCACAGATACGCAGTATTTT. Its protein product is CASSPYNYATDTQYF.